A single sample gave rise to the 3 T cell receptor beta chains below, sequenced in a study of T cells in tumors after PD-1 blockade. The method was immunoSEQ multiplex PCR; TCRdb's version includes in-frame clones alone and lacks a portion of them. The data contain 30,000 to 40,000 clones, around 80% of them singletons. The specimen comprised PBMCs, sampled before anti-PD-1 treatment. These receptors originate from a human donor with basal cell carcinoma.

J is TRBJ2-1 and V is TRBV9; D might be TRBD2 (7 bases). Trimming took 0 bases from V and 8 from J, leaving 15 bases between them. This CDR3 has 15 residues. CDR1 is SGDLS and CDR2 is YYNGEE in the germline V gene. The DNA of the CDR3 is TGTGCCAGCAGCGTAGGTGGGGGGGCTAACGATGAGCAGTTCTTC. This translates into CASSVGGGANDEQFF.

The chain carries TRBV15 and TRBJ1-2, with D perhaps matching TRBD1 (6 bases). The length of the CDR3 is 18 residues. The ends were cut back, 0 bases at V and 0 bases at J, with 17 bases in the middle. From germline, CDR1 is LNHNV and CDR2 YYDKDF (reference sequence). DNA for the CDR3: TGTGCCACCAGCAGAGATGCGGGGGCGACCCCCCCTAACTATGGCTACACCTTC. As protein: CATSRDAGATPPNYGYTF. Based on the CDR3 plus reference TRBV15 and TRBJ1-2, the full variable domain is DAMVIQNPRYQVTQFGKPVTLSCSQTLNHNVMYWYQQKSSQAPKLLFHYYDKDFNNEADTPDNFQSRRPNTSFCFLDIRSPGLGDTAMYLCATSRDAGATPPNYGYTFGSGTRLTVV.

The rearrangement joins TRBV3-1 (or the pseudogene TRBV3-2) to TRBJ2-5; the match to TRBD2 covers 12 bases. Trimming took 0 bases from V and 9 from J; bases not matched to a gene: 5. This CDR3 has 15 residues. Germline-derived CDR1 and CDR2 are LGHDT and YNNKEL (reference sequence). The DNA for the CDR3 is TGTGCCAGCAGCCAAGATGCTAGCGGGGGGGCGGCCCAGTACTTC. This sequence encodes CASSQDASGGAAQYF.